Listed below are T cell receptor beta chains from one sample, sequenced in a study of regulatory T cells in long-lasting Graves disease. Each CDR3 protein is one row after TCRdb ran MiXCR on the multiplex PCR reads. This repertoire shows 350,000 to 500,000 distinct CDR3 sequences, 14% found once; its top ten account for roughly a sixth. The same data also went into a second study, on T cells in Graves' hyperthyroidism and ophthalmopathy.

The material sequenced was peripheral blood mononuclear cells (PBMCs), taken at new diagnosis, from a patient treated with antithyroid drugs. The receptor source for this set is a woman aged 50 to 65 with Graves disease. CDR3s include the opening cysteine and the closing phenylalanine or tryptophan. A D gene is named only where the DNA matches it firmly. Expanded clones get a size class; other rows say once, few or many, or leave the size out.

-,few,TRBV11-2,TRBJ1-1,15,CASTSVGRGSTEAFF,TGCGCCAGCACCTCCGTTGGGAGGGGATCCACTGAAGCTTTCTTT
-,-,TRBV30,TRBJ2-1,13,CASYRVGYNEQSF,TGTGCCTCCTACAGGGTTGGGTACAATGAGCAGTCCTTC
-,-,TRBV10-3,TRBJ2-3,16,CAISAAGEWSTDTQYF,TGTGCCATCAGTGCTGCAGGGGAGTGGAGCACAGATACGCAGTATTTT
TRBD2,many,TRBV2,TRBJ2-3,11,CASTREGPQYF,TGTGCCAGCACGCGGGAGGGGCCGCAGTATTTT
-,many,TRBV5-5,TRBJ2-1,12,CASSFWENEQFF,TGTGCCAGCAGCTTCTGGGAGAATGAGCAGTTCTTC
-,few,TRBV2,TRBJ1-5,14,CASSEARRDQPQHF,TGTGCCAGCAGTGAAGCGCGGCGGGATCAGCCCCAGCATTTT
-,once,TRBV7-3,TRBJ2-4,16,CASSLQPSAPKNIQYF,TGTGCCAGCAGCTTACAACCATCAGCCCCTAAAAACATTCAGTACTTC
-,many,TRBV5-1,TRBJ2-2,13,CASRAVRDGELFF,TGCGCCAGCAGAGCCGTACGTGACGGGGAGCTGTTTTTT
-,-,TRBV6-2/TRBV6-3,TRBJ2-5,13,CASSVGRGETQYF,TGTGCCAGCAGCGTAGGCAGGGGCGAGACCCAGTACTTC
TRBD1,many,TRBV7-9,TRBJ2-2,16,CASSSTDRVDTGELFF,TGTGCCAGCAGCTCGACTGACAGGGTTGACACCGGGGAGCTGTTTTTT
-,many,TRBV28,TRBJ2-1,16,CASSTVTGNFYNEQFF,TGTGCCAGCAGCACCGTTACAGGGAACTTCTACAATGAGCAGTTCTTC
TRBD2,few,TRBV29-1,TRBJ2-4,17,CSVENHGLGRGKNIQYF,TGCAGCGTTGAGAACCACGGACTAGGCCGCGGCAAAAACATTCAGTACTTC
-,many,TRBV11-2,TRBJ1-5,9,CARDQPQHF,TGTGCCCGCGATCAGCCCCAGCATTTT
-,-,TRBV7-8,TRBJ2-7,12,CATGADNYEQYF,TGTGCCACCGGCGCAGACAATTACGAGCAGTACTTC
TRBD1,many,TRBV2,TRBJ1-5,15,CASSEQGGSNQPQHF,TGTGCCAGCAGTGAACAAGGGGGCAGCAATCAGCCCCAGCATTTT
TRBD2,-,TRBV5-1,TRBJ2-3,16,CASSTRLASVTDTQYF,TGCGCCAGCAGCACCAGACTAGCGTCAGTCACAGATACGCAGTATTTT
-,-,TRBV7-2,TRBJ2-1,14,CASSDNELYNEQFF,TGTGCCAGCAGCGACAACGAACTCTACAATGAGCAGTTCTTC
TRBD1,many,TRBV2,TRBJ1-4,13,CASSGTGVEKLFF,TGTGCCAGCTCCGGGACAGGGGTAGAAAAACTGTTTTTT
-,-,TRBV5-1,TRBJ1-2,16,CASSLAGQYSNYGYTF,TGCGCCAGCAGCTTGGCGGGACAATACTCTAACTATGGCTACACCTTC
-,few,TRBV10-2,TRBJ2-3,16,CASSDERNYLTDTQYF,TGCGCCAGCAGTGACGAGCGGAACTACCTAACAGATACGCAGTATTTT
TRBD2,few,TRBV30,TRBJ2-7,13,CAWNPSGRNEQYF,TGTGCCTGGAACCCTAGCGGGAGGAACGAGCAGTACTTC
-,few,TRBV29-1,TRBJ2-2,13,CSVEGDFTRELFF,TGCAGCGTTGAGGGGGATTTCACCAGGGAGCTGTTTTTT
TRBD2,few,TRBV5-1,TRBJ2-1,15,CASSKGLADYNEQFF,TGCGCCAGCAGCAAGGGACTAGCGGACTACAATGAGCAGTTCTTC
TRBD2,many,TRBV13,TRBJ2-5,18,CASSPHKGTSGDQETQYF,TGTGCCAGCAGCCCGCACAAGGGGACTAGCGGCGACCAAGAGACCCAGTACTTC
-,-,TRBV7-2,TRBJ1-6,13,CASSSLQGEPLHF,TGTGCCAGCAGCTCCTTACAGGGAGAACCCCTCCACTTT
-,many,TRBV10-1,TRBJ2-3,16,CASSRDRGPSTDTQYF,TGCGCCAGCAGTCGGGACCGTGGGCCTAGCACAGATACGCAGTATTTT
TRBD2,many,TRBV3-1,TRBJ2-5,17,CASSQVGGGAVKETQYF,TGTGCCAGCAGCCAAGTGGGCGGGGGGGCCGTCAAGGAGACCCAGTACTTC
TRBD1,-,TRBV6-5,TRBJ2-2,15,CASSFQGAQTGELFF,TGTGCCAGCAGTTTTCAGGGGGCGCAAACCGGGGAGCTGTTTTTT
-,few,TRBV10-3,TRBJ2-2,17,CAISEPTGTLNTGELFF,TGTGCCATCAGTGAGCCTACCGGGACACTCAACACCGGGGAGCTGTTTTTT
-,-,TRBV30,TRBJ1-4,13,CAWSVSTNEKLFF,TGTGCCTGGAGTGTCTCAACTAATGAAAAACTGTTTTTT
-,-,TRBV4-1,TRBJ2-3,12,CASSQVGYTQYF,TGCGCCAGCAGCCAAGTCGGCTATACGCAGTATTTT
TRBD2,many,TRBV7-9,TRBJ2-1,17,CASSLARGGEPYNEQFF,TGTGCCAGCAGCTTAGCGAGGGGAGGGGAACCTTACAATGAGCAGTTCTTC
TRBD2,many,TRBV10-1,TRBJ2-2,15,CASSDGGSITGELFF,TGCGCCAGCAGTGACGGCGGGAGCATCACCGGGGAGCTGTTTTTT
TRBD1,many,TRBV28,TRBJ2-3,14,CASSLTGETDTQYF,TGTGCCAGCAGTTTAACAGGGGAAACAGATACGCAGTATTTT
-,-,TRBV2,TRBJ2-3,14,CASSGSWVIDTQYF,TGTGCCAGCAGTGGGAGTTGGGTCATAGATACGCAGTATTTT
TRBD2,-,TRBV27,TRBJ2-3,15,CASSPGLAGVNNRYF,TGTGCCAGCAGTCCCGGACTAGCGGGAGTTAATAACCGGTATTTT
TRBD1,once,TRBV5-4,TRBJ1-4,14,CASSPGGSNEKLFF,TGTGCCAGCAGCCCAGGGGGGAGTAATGAAAAACTGTTTTTT
TRBD2,many,TRBV9,TRBJ2-1,15,CASSVRSGRAEEQFF,TGTGCCAGCAGCGTCCGTAGCGGGAGGGCAGAAGAGCAGTTCTTC
-,few,TRBV7-3,TRBJ2-2,16,CASSPGGVSGTGELFF,TGTGCCAGCAGCCCCGGAGGGGTTTCGGGCACCGGGGAGCTGTTTTTT
-,few,TRBV6-1,TRBJ1-4,15,CASSNLGVINEKLFF,TGTGCCAGCAGTAACCTGGGGGTGATTAATGAAAAACTGTTTTTT
-,many,TRBV2,TRBJ1-1,15,CASSVRQPMNTEAFF,TGTGCCAGCAGTGTAAGGCAGCCCATGAACACTGAAGCTTTCTTT
TRBD1,many,TRBV12-3/TRBV12-4,TRBJ2-7,14,CASSSWDSVYEQYF,TGTGCCAGCAGTTCCTGGGACAGTGTGTACGAGCAGTACTTC
-,-,TRBV24-1,TRBJ1-1,13,CATSSKGNTEAFF,TGTGCCACCAGCTCCAAGGGTAACACTGAAGCTTTCTTT
-,-,TRBV29-1,TRBJ2-5,11,CSVVGQETQYF,TGCAGCGTTGTGGGACAAGAGACCCAGTACTTC
-,few,TRBV6-5,TRBJ2-1,14,CASSYLEEDNEQFF,TGTGCCAGCAGTTACCTGGAAGAGGACAATGAGCAGTTCTTC
-,-,TRBV12-3/TRBV12-4,TRBJ1-5,16,CASSLGGGGSNQPQHF,TGTGCCAGCAGTTTAGGGGGGGGGGGAAGCAATCAGCCCCAGCATTTT